This T cell receptor (beta chain) was recorded in a study of shared clonotypes between healthy human individuals. Study-level results: Some naive CD4 clonotypes, around 5%, turned up in common across several donors.

Comment on this clone: The target antigen is unknown.

Running of the assay took place at deep level. Data came from immunoSEQ multiplex PCR; TCRdb stores just in-frame clones and leaves some out. The sample includes 500,000 to 700,000 clones, 85% to 95% of them seen just once. CD45RO-negative, CCR7-positively selected cells formed the naive CD8 fraction, excluding terminally differentiated effector memory CD45RA+ cells. None of the donors, who were healthy HIV-negative adults, had recently had acute infections or vaccinations. The sequenced material came from naive CD8+ T cells sorted from blood. This clonotype originated in a woman under 40 in good health.

In DNA form, the CDR3 reads TGTGCCAGCAGTCCCAGGGGGCCTGGCAATCAGCCCCAGCATTTT. As protein: CASSPRGPGNQPQHF. This sequence joins TRBV28 and TRBJ1-5, with 8 nucleotides matching TRBD1. The V and J ends lost 5 bases and 2 bases, in that order; junction bases with no gene match: 5. In germline, CDR1 is MDHEN, CDR2 SYDVKM. CDR3 length: 15 amino acids.